This T cell receptor beta chain was sequenced during a study of T-cell memory formation after mild COVID-19. Overall study results and limits: Day 37-peaking second-wave clones had unconfirmed SARS-CoV-2 specificity.

Each CDR3 protein is one row after TCRdb ran MiXCR on the 5' RACE reads. This sample has 300,000 to 400,000 distinct CDR3 sequences, with approximately 27% found just once. The CDR3 sequence is 10 residues long. The V gene's germline CDR1 is DFQATT and CDR2 SNEGSKA (reference sequence). V shed 6 bases and J shed 4 bases, with 6 bases lying between them. A note on this clonotype: Its specificity is not known.

V gene TRBV20-1 combines with J gene TRBJ1-1; D perhaps matches TRBD1 (6 bases). The sequence was collected from an adult woman who had mild COVID-19 (a few samples of this study predate the infection). Cell type and time point are not known. Sequencing input: PBMCs or a T cell subset sorted from them (not recorded which). The CDR3 DNA is TGCAGTGCCAGGGGCACTGAAGCTTTCTTT. Its protein is CSARGTEAFF.